The 28 T cell receptor beta chains below were found in one sample sequenced in a study of cytomegalovirus exposure and HLA in healthy donors. Use of 60 Vbeta and 13 Jbeta primers characterized the PCR. Profiling relied on immunoSEQ multiplex PCR, and the TCRdb table lists in-frame clones only, not all of them. Of roughly 82,000 clones listed, approximately 74% are singletons. The source material was PBMCs. The receptors shown here come from a woman aged 50 to 60 in good health and CMV-seropositive.

The chain carries TRBV4-1 and TRBJ2-5; 9 nucleotides line up with TRBD2. The CDR3 extends over 17 amino acids. The V segment lost 0 bases and the J segment 4 bases; nucleotides outside the gene matches: 9. The germline CDR1 and CDR2 sequences are MGHRA and YSYEKL. The CDR3: CASSQDSSGIGGETQYF. In DNA, the CDR3 is TGCGCCAGCAGCCAAGACTCTAGCGGGATAGGAGGAGAGACCCAGTACTTC.

The chain carries TRBV9 and TRBJ2-3; 8 bases match TRBD1. Germline CDR1 SGDLS, CDR2 YYNGEE. The V and J ends lost 2 bases and 2 bases, in that order; junction bases with no gene match: 13. The CDR3 sequence is 18 residues long. CDR3 bases: TGTGCCAGCAGCGTCAGCCCCTCCGGACAGGGAGTCACAGATACGCAGTATTTT. This translates into CASSVSPSGQGVTDTQYF. Looking up the rest from reference TRBV9 and TRBJ2-3 gives the full variable domain: DSGVTQTPKHLITATGQRVTLRCSPRSGDLSVYWYQQSLDQGLQFLIQYYNGEERAKGNILERFSAQQFPDLHSELNLSSLELGDSALYFCASSVSPSGQGVTDTQYFGPGTRLTVL.

This chain links TRBV25-1 with TRBJ2-1; D is unresolved. Germline V gives CDR1 MGHDK, CDR2 SYGVNS. This CDR3 contains 12 residues. V was pared by 4 bases and J by 7 bases, with 8 bases between. In DNA form, the CDR3 reads TGTGCCAGCAGTGTTGCAGCGAATGAGCAGTTCTTC. It translates to CASSVAANEQFF. Full variable domain (remainder filled in from reference TRBV25-1 and TRBJ2-1): EADIYQTPRYLVIGTGKKITLECSQTMGHDKMYWYQQDPGMELHLIHYSYGVNSTEKGDLSSESTVSRIRTEHFPLTLESARPSHTSQYLCASSVAANEQFFGPGTRLTVL.

The chain is built from TRBV11-2 and TRBJ2-5; D unclear. V lost 5 bases to trimming and J lost 4 bases, with 14 bases between them. There are 14 residues in the CDR3. The germline V gene has CDR1 SGHAT and CDR2 FQNNGV. The CDR3 DNA reads TGTGCCAGCAGCCGACTCACCACCCCAGAGACCCAGTACTTC. Encoded protein: CASSRLTTPETQYF.

V is TRBV5-6 and J is TRBJ1-1; D remains ambiguous. V was shortened by 0 bases and J by 7 bases, with 10 bases between the two germline ends. CDR1 and CDR2 (germline): SGHDT, YYEEEE. The CDR3 runs 13 residues. CDR3 DNA sequence: TGTGCCAGCAGCTTGGTGGCAGGAGGTGAAGCTTTCTTT. Its protein product is CASSLVAGGEAFF.

The table lists this clone with a count of one. The chain links TRBV30 to TRBJ2-1; 8 nucleotides line up with TRBD2. The CDR3 runs 15 residues. V lost 4 bases to trimming and J lost 6 bases; unmatched junction nucleotides: 11. Germline CDR1 reads GTSNPN; CDR2 reads SVGIG (reference sequence). CDR3 sequence (DNA): TGTGCCTGGATCTTACGGGAGGGCCTTTCCAATGAGCAGTTCTTC. This codes for CAWILREGLSNEQFF.

V and J are TRBV5-1 and TRBJ1-4; the match to TRBD1 covers 10 bases. This CDR3 is 16 amino acids long. The germline gives CDR1 SGHRS, CDR2 YFSETQ. Trimming cost V 0 bases and J 6 bases; bases outside gene matches: 5. This CDR3 reads CASSLGVTGGDEKLFF. Here the CDR3 DNA reads TGCGCCAGCAGCTTGGGGGTGACAGGGGGCGATGAAAAACTGTTTTTT.

The CDR3 coding sequence is TGCGCCAGCAGGGCTAGCGGGACGGGCGAGCAGTACTTC. Translated, it gives CASRASGTGEQYF. V is TRBV5-1 and J is TRBJ2-7; 9 nucleotides line up with TRBD2. With V trimmed by 5 bases and J by 6 bases, 6 bases remained unmatched. CDR1 and CDR2 (germline): SGHRS, YFSETQ. The CDR3 is made up of 13 amino acids.

This clone has only a few counts. This chain's CDR3 is CASTNTGTGAEAFF. DNA for the CDR3: TGTGCCAGCACCAATACCGGGACAGGGGCTGAAGCTTTCTTT. The chain joins TRBV6-6 to TRBJ1-1, with 10 bases that match TRBD1. CDR3 length: 14 amino acids. Trimming cost V 7 bases and J 6 bases; bases outside gene matches: 8. CDR1 is MNHNY and CDR2 is SVGAGI in the germline V gene (reference sequence).

This clone was observed a single time. V gene TRBV4-1 combines with J gene TRBJ2-7; TRBD2 matches 8 bases. The CDR3 runs to 15 residues. The V gene end was trimmed by 1 base and the J gene end by 2 bases; junction bases not matched to a gene: 4. The germline V gene has CDR1 MGHRA and CDR2 YSYEKL. Here the CDR3 DNA reads TGCGCCAGCAGCCAAGTTCCGGGACTAGCCTACGAGCAGTACTTC. This sequence encodes CASSQVPGLAYEQYF.

The chain carries TRBV14 and TRBJ2-3; 11 nucleotides match TRBD2. The J segment lost 2 bases and the V segment lost 1 base, leaving 5 bases of the junction unmatched. The germline V gene encodes CDR1 SGHDN and CDR2 FVKESK. There are 17 residues in the CDR3. CDR3 DNA: TGTGCCAGCAGCCAAGGCCTGGGACTAGCGGTCACAGATACGCAGTATTTT. The encoded protein is CASSQGLGLAVTDTQYF.

The J gene is TRBJ2-6, the V gene TRBV7-2; D remains ambiguous. Trimming pared 2 bases from V and 2 bases from J, leaving 10 bases between. From germline, CDR1 is SGHTA and CDR2 FQGNSA. The CDR3 has 16 residues. This CDR3 is CASSLWAVAGANVLTF. The CDR3 DNA is TGTGCCAGCAGCTTATGGGCAGTCGCTGGGGCCAACGTCCTGACTTTC.

This chain connects TRBV5-4 to TRBJ1-2, with 7 bases aligning to TRBD1. The CDR3 covers 13 residues. The junction had 0 bases not matched to a gene; V was cut back by 2 bases and J by 2 bases. Germline assignment: CDR1 SGHNT and CDR2 YYREEE (reference sequence). CDR3 sequence reads: CASSLQGNYGYTF. DNA of the CDR3: TGTGCCAGCAGCTTACAGGGGAACTATGGCTACACCTTC.

The chain is built from TRBV15 and TRBJ1-1; D is unclear. Trimming pared 2 bases from V and 1 base from J, leaving 8 bases between. The CDR3 runs 14 residues. Per the germline V gene, CDR1 is LNHNV and CDR2 is YYDKDF (reference sequence). Here the CDR3 DNA reads TGTGCCACCAGCAGACCTGCGGAGAACACTGAAGCTTTCTTT. Encoded protein: CATSRPAENTEAFF. The full variable domain, with the rest looked up from reference TRBV15 and TRBJ1-1, is DAMVIQNPRYQVTQFGKPVTLSCSQTLNHNVMYWYQQKSSQAPKLLFHYYDKDFNNEADTPDNFQSRRPNTSFCFLDIRSPGLGDTAMYLCATSRPAENTEAFFGQGTRLTVV.

CDR3 sequence (DNA): TGCGCCAGCAGCTTGGGGACAAACTCACACACTGAAGCTTTCTTT. It specifies CASSLGTNSHTEAFF. The chain recombines TRBV5-1 with TRBJ1-1; TRBD1 might be the D (5 bases). Germline CDR1 is SGHRS and CDR2 is YFSETQ. Trimming cost V 0 bases and J 3 bases, with 12 bases left between them. The CDR3 extends over 15 amino acids. Supplemented by reference TRBV5-1 and TRBJ1-1, the full variable domain reads KAGVTQTPRYLIKTRGQQVTLSCSPISGHRSVSWYQQTPGQGLQFLFEYFSETQRNKGNFPGRFSGRQFSNSRSEMNVSTLELGDSALYLCASSLGTNSHTEAFFGQGTRLTVV.

For this clone: Other DNA sequences in this specimen translate into the identical CDR3. The V gene is TRBV27, the J gene TRBJ1-2; D ambiguous. Trimming removed 2 bases from V and 4 bases from J, with 8 bases in between. The length of the CDR3 is 13 residues. The germline CDR1 and CDR2 sequences are MNHEY and SMNVEV (reference sequence). The CDR3 loop reads CASSLAGSYGYTF. The CDR3 nucleotides are TGTGCCAGCAGTTTAGCGGGGTCCTATGGCTACACCTTC.

The chain uses TRBV7-8 and TRBJ2-7; D gene uncertain. The CDR3 has 11 amino acids. Germline V gene lookup returns CDR1 SGHVS and CDR2 FQNEAQ. Trimming took 0 bases from V and 7 from J, leaving 4 bases between them. CDR3 residues: CASSLAVEQYF. The CDR3 DNA is TGTGCCAGCAGCTTAGCCGTAGAGCAGTACTTC.

Only a few counts were recorded for this clone. The V call is TRBV6-5, the J call TRBJ2-1; 11 positions match TRBD2. Germline assignment: CDR1 MNHEY and CDR2 SVGAGI. The CDR3 loop spans 14 amino acids. Trimming cost V 7 bases and J 7 bases; bases outside gene matches: 6. The CDR3 region is CASNRLAGTNEQFF. As DNA, the CDR3 is TGTGCCAGCAATCGACTAGCGGGGACGAATGAGCAGTTCTTC.

The chain has TRBV5-4 and TRBJ2-7, with 11 nucleotides matching TRBD2. The V segment lost 4 bases and the J segment 2 bases; nucleotides outside the gene matches: 8. The CDR3 has 16 amino acids. Germline V gives CDR1 SGHNT, CDR2 YYREEE (reference sequence). The CDR3 DNA reads as TGTGCCAGCAGCACTGGGACTAGCGGTTACCCCTACGAGCAGTACTTC. This encodes CASSTGTSGYPYEQYF.

The gene calls are TRBV11-1 and TRBJ2-1; TRBD2 aligns across 8 bases. The CDR3 contains 16 residues. Germline V gene data show CDR1 as SGHAT and CDR2 as FQDESV (reference sequence). Germline trimming cut 2 bases from V and 0 bases from J; bases unmatched to any gene: 3. The CDR3 is CASSLIAGNSYNEQFF. DNA for the CDR3: TGTGCCAGCAGCTTAATAGCGGGAAACTCCTACAATGAGCAGTTCTTC.

The V and J genes are TRBV30 and TRBJ1-3; no definite D call. Germline loops: CDR1 GTSNPN, CDR2 SVGIG (reference sequence). V was cut by 2 bases and J by 0 bases, with 5 bases left in between. The CDR3 is 13 amino acids. The CDR3 coding sequence is TGTGCCTGGAGTATTAGCTCTGGAAACACCATATATTTT. Protein sequence: CAWSISSGNTIYF.

The CDR3 spells CASSLSGTNTDTQYF. Here the CDR3 DNA reads TGTGCCAGCAGTTTATCTGGGACAAATACAGATACGCAGTATTTT. The chain joins TRBV28 to TRBJ2-3; D might be TRBD1 (6 bases). CDR1 and CDR2 (germline): MDHEN, SYDVKM. Trimming took 1 base from V and 3 from J, leaving 11 bases between them. This CDR3 region has 15 residues.

V gene TRBV28 combines with J gene TRBJ1-1; perhaps TRBD1 as D (6 bases). Germline-derived CDR1 and CDR2 are MDHEN and SYDVKM. V was pared by 6 bases and J by 5 bases, with 13 bases between. This CDR3 has 13 amino acids. CDR3 residues: CASRTGFITEAFF. Written as DNA, the CDR3 is TGTGCCAGCAGAACAGGGTTCATAACTGAAGCTTTCTTT.

This clone showed up just once. The chain combines TRBV11-2 with TRBJ2-7; TRBD2 aligns across 10 bases. The CDR3 runs 13 residues. Trimming took 8 bases from V and 9 from J; bases not matched to a gene: 10. Germline V gene data show CDR1 as SGHAT and CDR2 as FQNNGV. The CDR3 DNA reads TGTGCCAGCGGGTCTAGCGGGAGATTGGTGCAGTACTTC. It translates to CASGSSGRLVQYF. The complete variable domain, with remaining parts taken from reference TRBV11-2 and TRBJ2-7, reads EAGVAQSPRYKIIEKRQSVAFWCNPISGHATLYWYQQILGQGPKLLIQFQNNGVVDDSQLPKDRFSAERLKGVDSTLKIQPAKLEDSAVYLCASGSSGRLVQYFGPGTRLTVT.

This chain joins TRBV18 and TRBJ1-1; unclear D gene. Trimming removed 3 bases at V and 6 bases at J, with 11 bases between. This CDR3 region has 13 residues. Germline lookup yields CDR1 KGHSH and CDR2 LQKENI. CDR3 sequence: CASSPPGWAEAFF. In DNA form, the CDR3 reads TGTGCCAGCTCACCCCCGGGGTGGGCTGAAGCTTTCTTT.

This chain uses TRBV9 with TRBJ2-1; 7 bases align to TRBD1. With V trimmed by 3 bases and J by 1 base, 7 bases remained unmatched. This CDR3 spans 16 amino acids. CDR1 is SGDLS and CDR2 is YYNGEE in the germline V gene. The CDR3 loop is CASSDPGTESYNEQFF. CDR3 nucleotides: TGTGCCAGCAGCGACCCCGGGACAGAGTCCTACAATGAGCAGTTCTTC.

This clone was detected a few times. The J gene is TRBJ2-2, the V gene TRBV19, with 7 bases fitting TRBD2. The CDR3 runs 16 residues. Unmatched junction bases numbered 7, after V lost 3 bases and J lost 3 bases. The germline V gene has CDR1 LNHDA and CDR2 SQIVND (reference sequence). The CDR3 protein is CASSIGELAYTGELFF. The DNA of the CDR3 is TGTGCCAGTAGTATTGGTGAACTAGCGTACACCGGGGAGCTGTTTTTT.

The genes are TRBV2 and TRBJ2-1; TRBD2 agrees at 10 bases. J gave up 4 bases and V 6 bases, and 12 bases lay outside the gene matches. CDR1 SNHLY and CDR2 FYNNEI come from the germline V gene. The CDR3 totals 17 residues. DNA for the CDR3: TGTGCCAGCAGGAGGGCTAGCGGGAGCGGGGGTTACAATGAGCAGTTCTTC. It yields the protein CASRRASGSGGYNEQFF.